This T cell receptor (beta chain) was captured by sequencing in a study of T cells after yellow fever vaccination. Study results and caveats: Post-booster repertoires again held most primary-vaccination clones (roughly 96% CD4, roughly 90% CD8). Only a minor proportion of clonotypes was detected across both CD4 and CD8 compartments.

Trimming took off 6 bases at V and 3 bases at J, with 18 bases between the two ends. Germline V gene lookup returns CDR1 MNHEY and CDR2 SVGEGT. The CDR3 has 15 residues. On this clonotype itself: What it binds is unknown.

Template switching with 5'RACE generated the TCR cDNA and added a universal primer site and UMIs. TCRdb redid the calling of the 5' RACE reads with MiXCR, one entry per CDR3 protein. The repertoire holds hundreds of thousands of distinct CDR3 sequences, with 9% to 15% as singletons. Source: PBMCs, taken on the day of the yellow fever booster vaccination. The source is a man aged 30 to 45 who received the YFV17D yellow fever vaccine. The chain uses TRBV6-2 or TRBV6-3 and TRBJ2-7; D possibly corresponds to TRBD1 (6 bases). Here the CDR3 reads CASRPHRDMSYEQYF. Written as DNA, the CDR3 is TGTGCCAGCAGACCTCACAGGGACATGAGCTACGAGCAGTACTTC.